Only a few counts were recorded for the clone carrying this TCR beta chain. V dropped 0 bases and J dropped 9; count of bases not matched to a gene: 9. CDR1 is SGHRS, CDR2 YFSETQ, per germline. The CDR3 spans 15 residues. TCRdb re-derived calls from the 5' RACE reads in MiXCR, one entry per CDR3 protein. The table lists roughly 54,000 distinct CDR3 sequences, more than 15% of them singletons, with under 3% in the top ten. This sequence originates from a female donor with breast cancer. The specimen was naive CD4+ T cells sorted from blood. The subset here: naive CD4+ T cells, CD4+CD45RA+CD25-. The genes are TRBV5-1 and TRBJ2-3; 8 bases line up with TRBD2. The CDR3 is CASSLASSGSETQYF. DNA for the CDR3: TGCGCCAGCAGCTTGGCGTCTAGCGGGTCTGAGACGCAGTATTTT.